The T cell receptor (beta chain) described here comes from a study of T cell responses to AZD1222 COVID-19 vaccine. Whole-study findings and limits: The sample set comprised mostly white British donors with more females, and clonal diversity was possibly underestimated. It was only after the peak T cell response that any repertoires were sampled. After two AZD1222 doses, spike-specific TCR breadth and depth rose versus day 0.

V lost 0 bases, J lost 2 bases, and 11 bases lay in between. The CDR3 spans 15 residues. Germline V gene lookup returns CDR1 ENHRY and CDR2 SYGVKD. Remarks on this clone: Antigen unknown.

The repertoire was sequenced with immunoSEQ multiplex PCR; TCRdb's copy has only in-frame clones and lacks some. The profile covers 85,000 to 130,000 clones, with 85% to 95% appearing a single time and around 5% taken by the ten largest. The sequences come from peripheral blood, collected on day 0 of AZD1222 vaccination. The genes are TRBV10-3 and TRBJ2-7; no definite D call. This clonotype originated in an adult in good health. CDR3 region: CAISESNGLAYEQYF. CDR3 nucleotide sequence: TGTGCCATCAGTGAGTCGAATGGGCTAGCCTACGAGCAGTACTTC.